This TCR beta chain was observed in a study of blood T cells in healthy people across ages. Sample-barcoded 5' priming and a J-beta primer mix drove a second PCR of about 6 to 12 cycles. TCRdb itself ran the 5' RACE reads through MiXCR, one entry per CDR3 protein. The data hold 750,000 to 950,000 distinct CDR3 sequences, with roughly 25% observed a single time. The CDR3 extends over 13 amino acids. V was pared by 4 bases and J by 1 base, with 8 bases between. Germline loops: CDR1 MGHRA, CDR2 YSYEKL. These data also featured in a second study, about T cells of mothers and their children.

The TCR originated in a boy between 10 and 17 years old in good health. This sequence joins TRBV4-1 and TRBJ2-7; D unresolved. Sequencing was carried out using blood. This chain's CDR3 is CASSPWISYEQYF. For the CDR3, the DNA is TGCGCCAGCAGCCCCTGGATTTCCTACGAGCAGTACTTC.